This TCR beta chain was identified during a study of blood T cells in healthy people across ages. For the study at large: Template switching caught about one barcoded beta molecule for each two T cells. General study findings and limits: Calculation of diversity from one million T cells yielded estimates considered to be underestimates. With naive T cell percentage, TCR beta diversity showed a strong correlation. There were more naive CD4+ cells and higher diversity in long-lived donors than in aged donors.

The use of a sample-barcoded 5' primer and a J-beta primer mix characterized a second PCR of roughly 6 to 11 cycles. MiXCR, applied by TCRdb to the 5' RACE reads, yields one record per CDR3 protein. The table lists around 850,000 distinct CDR3 sequences, around 34% of them singletons. Points on this clonotype: Its antigen is unidentified.

Trimming removed 5 bases from V and 4 bases from J, with 19 bases in between. The CDR3 has 16 residues. The sample consisted of blood. The V call is TRBV12-3 or TRBV12-4, the J call TRBJ2-3; D may correspond to TRBD1 or TRBD2 (5 bases each). This receptor was obtained from a young man in good health. The CDR3 DNA is TGTGCCAGCAGTCCCCCGGGACGCGCGGGCCCAGATACGCAGTATTTT. It translates to CASSPPGRAGPDTQYF.